This T cell receptor beta chain came from a study of OX40 agonist ivuxolimab in advanced cancers. Turning to the overall study: Ivuxolimab was an agonistic, fully human IgG2 monoclonal antibody directed against OX40 (CD134), a costimulatory receptor. In the dose-escalation cohort, 82.7% of patients were male, and the mean age was roughly 56 years with a range of roughly 20 to 79. Prior anti-PD-1, anti-PD-L1 or anti-CTLA-4 therapy was permitted, and checkpoint inhibitors had been received by around 40% of dose-escalation patients. Peripheral TCRbeta sequencing aimed to test whether ivuxolimab altered TCR sequence diversity and caused clonal T-cell expansion. Partial responses occurred in three dose-escalation patients: two with cutaneous melanoma and one with hepatocellular carcinoma. The paper covers the monotherapy dose-escalation part of the phase I ivuxolimab trial, which included N ≈ 57 patients. Among the roughly 50 dose-escalation patients, some 20 had hepatocellular carcinoma, 15 melanoma, 9 renal cell carcinoma and 9 head and neck cancer. Intravenous ivuxolimab was administered to patients every 2 weeks at six dose levels: 0.01, 0.1, 0.3, 1.5, 3 and 10 mg/kg. Overall study results and their limits: After ivuxolimab, expanded clones were on average more numerous among CD8+ T cells than among CD4+ T cells. At doses of 0.1 to 3.0 mg/kg, clonal expansion of both CD4+ and CD8+ T cells in blood was seen between baseline and week 6. The antigen specificity of the peripheral T cells that underwent clonal expansion was not determined. Low levels of normalized T-cell clonal expansion were also seen in some patients who did not respond. In the 0.1-3.0 mg/kg groups, partial responders were among the patients with the lowest normalized peripheral clonal expansion, particularly in CD8+ T cells.

The germline V gene yields MDHEN for CDR1 and SYDVKM for CDR2. Compared with germline, V lacks 4 bases and J lacks 2 bases; bases without a gene match: 5. Reading from cysteine to phenylalanine, the CDR3 counts 15 amino acids. The entry retains the CDR3 DNA only, 45 bases that are in frame from base 1. Concerning this clone: Its antigen remains unidentified. The record has no base qualities; no much larger clone is one base away.

For sequencing of the TCRbeta CDR3 region, genomic DNA was extracted from the sorted cells. The immunoSEQ Assay was used to sequence the TCRbeta CDR3 regions. TCRdb limited this immuneACCESS table to in-frame rearrangements with V and J called. A share of clones is missing; checked studies link under half to unresolved V genes, and the rest is unexplained. The sample table lists 70,000 to 95,000 clones, approximately 85% of them with a count of one. The top ten constitute 4.1% of the sample. Patients with a history of autoimmune disease or receiving systemic immunosuppression were excluded from the trial. In every dose cohort, peripheral blood was drawn for TCR sequencing at baseline, cycle 4 day 1, and cycle 7 day 1. Samples came from an open-label, multicenter, first-in-human phase I dose-escalation trial of ivuxolimab. Adults with locally advanced or metastatic melanoma, renal cell, hepatocellular, or head and neck squamous cell carcinoma were enrolled in the trial. CD4+ and CD8+ T cells were sorted separately from peripheral blood before TCR sequencing.

This TCR was recovered from an adult with an advanced solid tumor such as melanoma, head and neck, liver or kidney cancer. The V and J segments used are TRBV28 and TRBJ2-1; 7 bases in between match TRBD1. This specimen was CD4+ or CD8+ T cells sorted from blood, taken in a trial of the OX40 agonist ivuxolimab. Read as DNA, the sequence is TGTGCCAGCAGTTCGCGACAGGGTACCTACAATGAGCAGTTCTTC. This is translated as CASSSRQGTYNEQFF.